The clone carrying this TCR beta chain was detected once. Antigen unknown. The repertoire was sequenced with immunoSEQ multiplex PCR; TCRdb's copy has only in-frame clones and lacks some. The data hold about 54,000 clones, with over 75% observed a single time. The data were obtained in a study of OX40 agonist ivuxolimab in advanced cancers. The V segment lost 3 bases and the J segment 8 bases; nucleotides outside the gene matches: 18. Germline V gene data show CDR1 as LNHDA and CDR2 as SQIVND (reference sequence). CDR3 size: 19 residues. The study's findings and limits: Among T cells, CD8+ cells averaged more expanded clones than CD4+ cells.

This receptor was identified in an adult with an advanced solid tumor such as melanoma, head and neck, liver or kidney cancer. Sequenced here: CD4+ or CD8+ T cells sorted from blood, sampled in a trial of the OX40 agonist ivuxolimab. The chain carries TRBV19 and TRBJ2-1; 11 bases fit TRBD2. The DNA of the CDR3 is TGTGCCAGTAGTATGGGGGGACATTTTACTAGCGGGAGCCGGTATGAGCAGTTCTTC. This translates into CASSMGGHFTSGSRYEQFF. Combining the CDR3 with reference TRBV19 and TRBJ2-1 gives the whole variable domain DGGITQSPKYLFRKEGQNVTLSCEQNLNHDAMYWYRQDPGQGLRLIYYSQIVNDFQKGDIAEGYSVSREKKESFPLTVTSAQKNPTAFYLCASSMGGHFTSGSRYEQFFGPGTRLTVL.